This T cell receptor (beta chain) stems from a study of beta chain features in type 1 diabetes. Study summary: Cell yields, gender and age were similar in healthy donors and patients.

cDNA synthesis used the whole RNA isolate, giving expressed TCRB sequences. This table comes from immunoSEQ multiplex PCR, and its TCRdb copy is limited to in-frame clones, with some not included. The table shows over 300,000 clones, with roughly 9% occurring only once. In its sample, this clone was seen a few times. Its antigen remains unidentified. Cells sorted by CD45RO/CCR7/CD25/CD127/CD95/CD27 comprised CD4+ naive, central memory, regulatory and stem cell-like memory cells. General observations from the study: TCRB CDR3s were moderately but significantly shorter in Type 1 diabetes patients in all four CD4+ subsets.

This CDR3 is 16 amino acids long. Germline lookup yields CDR1 SNHLY and CDR2 FYNNEI. With 6 bases clipped from V and 4 bases from J, the junction kept 5 bases outside the gene matches. Specimen: central memory CD4+ T cells from blood. The receptor comes from a man younger than 40 with type 1 diabetes. V gene TRBV2 combines with J gene TRBJ2-6, with 11 bases fitting TRBD1. The CDR3 is CASSRDRGYGANVLTF. The DNA of the CDR3 is TGTGCCAGCAGCCGGGACAGGGGGTACGGGGCCAACGTCCTGACTTTC.